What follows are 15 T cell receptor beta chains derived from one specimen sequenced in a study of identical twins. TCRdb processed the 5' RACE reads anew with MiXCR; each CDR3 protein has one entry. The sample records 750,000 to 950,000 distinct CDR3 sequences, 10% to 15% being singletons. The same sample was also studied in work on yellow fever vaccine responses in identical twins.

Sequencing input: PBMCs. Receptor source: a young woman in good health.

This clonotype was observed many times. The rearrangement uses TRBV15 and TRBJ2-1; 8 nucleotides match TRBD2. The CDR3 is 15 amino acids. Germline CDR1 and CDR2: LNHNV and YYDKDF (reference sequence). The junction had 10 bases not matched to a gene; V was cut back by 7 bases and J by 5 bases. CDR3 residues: CATTSDGRGDNEQFF. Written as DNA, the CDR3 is TGTGCCACCACCTCGGACGGGAGGGGTGACAATGAGCAGTTCTTC.

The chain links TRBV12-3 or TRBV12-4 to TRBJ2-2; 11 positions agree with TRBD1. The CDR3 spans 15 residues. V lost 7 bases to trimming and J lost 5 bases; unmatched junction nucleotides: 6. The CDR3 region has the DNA TGTGCCAGCAAAGGGGGACAGGGGGAAACCGGGGAGCTGTTTTTT. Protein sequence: CASKGGQGETGELFF.

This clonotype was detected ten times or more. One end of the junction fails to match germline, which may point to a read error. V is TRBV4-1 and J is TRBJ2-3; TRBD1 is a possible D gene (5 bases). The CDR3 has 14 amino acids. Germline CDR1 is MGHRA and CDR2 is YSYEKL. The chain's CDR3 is CASSQAGSTDTQYF. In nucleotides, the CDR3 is TGTGCCAGCTCACAGGCCGGCAGCACAGATACGCAGTATTTT.

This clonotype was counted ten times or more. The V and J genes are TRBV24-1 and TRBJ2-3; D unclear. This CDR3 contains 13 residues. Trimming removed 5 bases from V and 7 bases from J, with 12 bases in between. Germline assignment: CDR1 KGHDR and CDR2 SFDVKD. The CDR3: CATSGPQGNTQYF. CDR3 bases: TGTGCCACCAGTGGTCCCCAAGGAAATACGCAGTATTTT.

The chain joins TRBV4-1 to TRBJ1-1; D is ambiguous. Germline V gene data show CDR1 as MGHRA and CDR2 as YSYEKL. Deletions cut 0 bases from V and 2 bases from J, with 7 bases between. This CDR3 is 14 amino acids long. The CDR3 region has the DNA TGCGCCAGCAGCCAAGATCGACCTAACACTGAAGCTTTCTTT. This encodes CASSQDRPNTEAFF.

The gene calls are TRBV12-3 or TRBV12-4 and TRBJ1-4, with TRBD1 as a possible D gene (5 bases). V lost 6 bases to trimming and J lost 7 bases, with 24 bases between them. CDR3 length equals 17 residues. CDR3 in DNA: TGTGCCAGCAGGAAGGCCGGGGCCGGCAATCGGGGTGAAAAACTGTTTTTT. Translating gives CASRKAGAGNRGEKLFF.

The CDR3 here is CASSPPSGGTHEGDTQYF. The CDR3 bases are TGTGCCAGCAGTCCGCCTAGCGGGGGGACCCATGAGGGGGATACGCAGTATTTT. The rearrangement joins TRBV12-3 or TRBV12-4 to TRBJ2-3; TRBD2 aligns across 11 bases. J gave up 6 bases and V 5 bases, and 16 bases lay outside the gene matches. This CDR3 is built from 18 residues.

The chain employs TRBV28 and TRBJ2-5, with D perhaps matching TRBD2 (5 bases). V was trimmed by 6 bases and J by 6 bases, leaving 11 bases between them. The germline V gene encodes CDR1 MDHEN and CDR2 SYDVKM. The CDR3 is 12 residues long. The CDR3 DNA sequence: TGTGCCAGCAGCTGGGGAGTGAAGACCCAGTACTTC. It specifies CASSWGVKTQYF.

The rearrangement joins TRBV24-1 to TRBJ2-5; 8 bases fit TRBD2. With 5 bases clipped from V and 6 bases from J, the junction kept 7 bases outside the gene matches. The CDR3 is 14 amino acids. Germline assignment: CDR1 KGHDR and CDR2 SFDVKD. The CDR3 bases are TGTGCCACCAGTGCGGGACTAGATGTTAAGACCCAGTACTTC. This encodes CATSAGLDVKTQYF.

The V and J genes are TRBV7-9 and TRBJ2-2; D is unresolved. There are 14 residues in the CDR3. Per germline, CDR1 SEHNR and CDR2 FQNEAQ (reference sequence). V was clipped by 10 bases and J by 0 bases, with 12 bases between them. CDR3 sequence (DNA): TGTGCCAATGCGGTAGGACCGAACACCGGGGAGCTGTTTTTT. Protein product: CANAVGPNTGELFF.

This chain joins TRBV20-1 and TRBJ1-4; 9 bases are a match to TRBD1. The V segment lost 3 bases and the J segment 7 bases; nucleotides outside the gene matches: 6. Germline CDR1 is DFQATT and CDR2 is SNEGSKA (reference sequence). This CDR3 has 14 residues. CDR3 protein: CSARSNRGLEKLFF. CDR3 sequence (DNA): TGCAGTGCTAGGTCTAACAGGGGGCTTGAAAAACTGTTTTTT.

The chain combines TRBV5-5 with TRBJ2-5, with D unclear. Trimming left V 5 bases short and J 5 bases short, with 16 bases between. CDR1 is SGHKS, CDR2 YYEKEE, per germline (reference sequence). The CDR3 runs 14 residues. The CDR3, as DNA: TGTGCCAGCAGATTCGACCTAGGAGTCGAGACCCAGTACTTC. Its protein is CASRFDLGVETQYF.

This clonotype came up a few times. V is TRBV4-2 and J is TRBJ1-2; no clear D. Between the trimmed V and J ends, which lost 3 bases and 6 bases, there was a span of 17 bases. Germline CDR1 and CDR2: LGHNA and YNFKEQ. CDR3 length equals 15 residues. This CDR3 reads CASSHTDARVDGYTF. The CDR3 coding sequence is TGTGCCAGCAGCCATACCGACGCGCGGGTGGATGGCTACACCTTC.

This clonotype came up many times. CDR3 amino acids: CASSHFRGRLTGELFF. In DNA, the CDR3 is TGTGCCAGCAGCCATTTCAGGGGGCGATTGACCGGGGAGCTGTTTTTT. V gene TRBV3-1 combines with J gene TRBJ2-2; TRBD1 matches 8 bases. V was clipped by 3 bases and J by 5 bases; unmatched bases: 8. The CDR3 spans 16 residues. Germline V gene sequence: CDR1 LGHDT, CDR2 YNNKEL (reference sequence).

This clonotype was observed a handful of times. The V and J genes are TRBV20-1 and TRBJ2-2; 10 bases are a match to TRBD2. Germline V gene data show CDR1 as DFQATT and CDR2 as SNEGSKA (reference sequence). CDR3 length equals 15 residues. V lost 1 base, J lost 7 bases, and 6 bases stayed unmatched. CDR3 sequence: CSARAAGGPGGELFF. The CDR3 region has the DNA TGCAGTGCTAGAGCAGCGGGAGGGCCGGGCGGGGAGCTGTTTTTT.